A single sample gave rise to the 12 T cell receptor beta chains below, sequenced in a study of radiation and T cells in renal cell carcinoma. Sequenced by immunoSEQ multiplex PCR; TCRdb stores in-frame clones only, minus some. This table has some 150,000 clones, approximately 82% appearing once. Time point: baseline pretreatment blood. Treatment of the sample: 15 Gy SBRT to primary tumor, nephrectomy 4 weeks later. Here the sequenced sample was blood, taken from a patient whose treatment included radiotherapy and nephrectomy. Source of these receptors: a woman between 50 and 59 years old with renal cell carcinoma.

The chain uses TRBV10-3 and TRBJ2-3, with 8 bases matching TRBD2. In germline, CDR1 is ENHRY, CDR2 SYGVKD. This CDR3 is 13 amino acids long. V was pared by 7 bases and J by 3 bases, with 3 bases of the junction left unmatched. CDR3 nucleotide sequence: TGTGCCATCAAGGGACTAGAGACAGATACGCAGTATTTT. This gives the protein CAIKGLETDTQYF.

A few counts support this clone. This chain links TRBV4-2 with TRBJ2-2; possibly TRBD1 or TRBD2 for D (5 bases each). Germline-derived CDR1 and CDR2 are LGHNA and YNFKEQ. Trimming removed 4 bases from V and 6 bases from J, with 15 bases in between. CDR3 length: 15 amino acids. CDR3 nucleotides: TGTGCCAGCAGCCCAGCCGGGACCTTCCCCGGGGAGCTGTTTTTT. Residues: CASSPAGTFPGELFF.

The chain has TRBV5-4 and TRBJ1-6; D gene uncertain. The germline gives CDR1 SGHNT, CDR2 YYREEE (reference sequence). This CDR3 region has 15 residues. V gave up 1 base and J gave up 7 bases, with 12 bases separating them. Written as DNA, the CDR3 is TGTGCCAGCAGCTTGAGGGTCGGAGTGAATTCACCCCTCCACTTT. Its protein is CASSLRVGVNSPLHF.

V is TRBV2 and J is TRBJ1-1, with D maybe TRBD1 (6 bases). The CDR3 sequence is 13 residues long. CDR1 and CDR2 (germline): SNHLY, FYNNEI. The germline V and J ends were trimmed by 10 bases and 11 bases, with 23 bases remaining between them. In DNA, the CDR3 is TGTGCCACGAAGGACGAGGGGGTGGTCGGTGCTTTCTTT. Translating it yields CATKDEGVVGAFF.

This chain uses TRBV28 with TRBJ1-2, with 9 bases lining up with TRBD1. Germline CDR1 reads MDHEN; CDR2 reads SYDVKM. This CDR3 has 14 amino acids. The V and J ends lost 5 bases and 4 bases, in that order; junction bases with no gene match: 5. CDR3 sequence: CASSHGQGIYGYTF. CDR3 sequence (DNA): TGTGCCAGCAGTCACGGACAGGGGATCTATGGCTACACCTTC.

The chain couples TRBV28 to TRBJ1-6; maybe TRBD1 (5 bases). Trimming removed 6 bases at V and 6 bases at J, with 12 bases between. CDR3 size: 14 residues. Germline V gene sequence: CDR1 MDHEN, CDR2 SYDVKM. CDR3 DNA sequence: TGTGCCAGCAGAGGGGACGGGGTTAATTCACCCCTCCACTTT. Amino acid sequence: CASRGDGVNSPLHF.

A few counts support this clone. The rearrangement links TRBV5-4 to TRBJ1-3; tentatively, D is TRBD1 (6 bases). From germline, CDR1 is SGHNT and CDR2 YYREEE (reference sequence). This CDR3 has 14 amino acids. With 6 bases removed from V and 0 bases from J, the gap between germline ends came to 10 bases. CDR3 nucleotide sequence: TGTGCCAGCACCCCGGACAGCTCTGGAAACACCATATATTTT. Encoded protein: CASTPDSSGNTIYF.

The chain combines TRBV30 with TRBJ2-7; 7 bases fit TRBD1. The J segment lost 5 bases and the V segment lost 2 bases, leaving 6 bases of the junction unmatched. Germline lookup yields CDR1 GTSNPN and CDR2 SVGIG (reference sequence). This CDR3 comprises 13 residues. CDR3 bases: TGTGCCTGGAGTTCTCAGGGGGATAACGAGCAGTACTTC. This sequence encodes CAWSSQGDNEQYF.

For the CDR3, the DNA is TGTGCCAGCGGCAAATACGCAGATACGCAGTATTTT. Translation gives CASGKYADTQYF. The chain is built from TRBV7-2 and TRBJ2-3; no clear D. V was trimmed by 8 bases and J by 4 bases, leaving 10 bases between them. This CDR3 has 12 amino acids. Germline CDR1 and CDR2: SGHTA and FQGNSA.

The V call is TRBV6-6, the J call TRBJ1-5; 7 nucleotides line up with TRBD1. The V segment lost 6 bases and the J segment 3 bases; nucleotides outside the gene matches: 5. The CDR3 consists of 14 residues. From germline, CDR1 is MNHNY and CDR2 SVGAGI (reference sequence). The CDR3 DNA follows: TGTGCCAGCAGGGTCGGGACAGCCAATCAGCCCCAGCATTTT. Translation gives CASRVGTANQPQHF.

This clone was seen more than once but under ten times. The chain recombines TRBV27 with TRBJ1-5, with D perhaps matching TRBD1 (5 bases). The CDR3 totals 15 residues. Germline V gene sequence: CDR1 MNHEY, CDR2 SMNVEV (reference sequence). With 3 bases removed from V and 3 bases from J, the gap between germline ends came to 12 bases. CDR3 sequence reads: CASSFGGTYNQPQHF. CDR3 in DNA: TGTGCCAGCAGTTTCGGAGGGACTTACAATCAGCCCCAGCATTTT.

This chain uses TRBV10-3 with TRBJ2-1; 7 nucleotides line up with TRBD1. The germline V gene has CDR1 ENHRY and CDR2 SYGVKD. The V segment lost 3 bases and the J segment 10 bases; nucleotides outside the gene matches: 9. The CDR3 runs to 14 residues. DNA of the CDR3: TGTGCCATCAGTGAAATGGACAGGTCGGGCGAGCAGTTCTTC. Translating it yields CAISEMDRSGEQFF.